The 31 T cell receptor beta chains reported below all come from one sample, sequenced in a study of shared clonotypes between healthy human individuals. Produced via immunoSEQ multiplex PCR; TCRdb's table is partial and in-frame only. This sample has 2,500,000 or so clones, with about nine tenths found just once. Source material: naive CD4+ T cells from PBMCs. The subset is: CD45RA+ positively selected. The receptors derive from a man in his late teens or twenties in good health. Some clones in this sample may be carry-over from other donors' samples.

The chain links TRBV18 to TRBJ1-5; the D is unclear. The germline gives CDR1 KGHSH, CDR2 LQKENI. V lost 3 bases, J lost 0 bases, and 15 bases lay in between. The CDR3 extends over 17 amino acids. CDR3 protein: CASSPPNQTPSNQPQHF. The CDR3, as DNA: TGTGCCAGCTCACCCCCAAACCAGACACCTAGCAATCAGCCCCAGCATTTT.

The chain recombines TRBV2 with TRBJ1-5, with unresolved D. Trimming removed 6 bases at V and 5 bases at J, with 8 bases between. Germline V lookup: CDR1 SNHLY, CDR2 FYNNEI. CDR3 size: 12 residues. The CDR3 nucleotides are TGTGCCAGCAGGGACTATGATCAGCCCCAGCATTTT. This gives the protein CASRDYDQPQHF.

This clone came up a few times. This sequence joins TRBV7-9 and TRBJ1-4; D call uncertain. Germline assignment: CDR1 SEHNR and CDR2 FQNEAQ (reference sequence). V was clipped by 6 bases and J by 8 bases, with 13 bases between them. The CDR3 contains 13 residues. CDR3 coding DNA: TGTGCCAGCAGTCCTCAGCCGGGGGAAAAACTGTTTTTT. Amino acids: CASSPQPGEKLFF.

This chain connects TRBV11-2 to TRBJ2-5; the D gene could be TRBD1 or TRBD2 (6 bases each). Germline values: CDR1 SGHAT, CDR2 FQNNGV. The CDR3 contains 13 residues. V lost 8 bases and J 1 base, leaving 11 bases between the germline ends. The CDR3 reads CASCWGAQETQYF. CDR3 sequence (DNA): TGTGCCAGCTGCTGGGGGGCCCAAGAGACCCAGTACTTC.

The gene calls are TRBV6-1 and TRBJ2-1; D remains ambiguous. The V gene lost 2 bases and the J gene lost 4 bases, with 12 bases spanning the gap. The germline CDR1 and CDR2 sequences are MNHNS and SASEGT. The CDR3 consists of 15 residues. CDR3 region: CASSEPRRPYNEQFF. The CDR3, as DNA: TGTGCCAGCAGTGAACCTAGGCGGCCTTACAATGAGCAGTTCTTC.

This sequence joins TRBV6-1 and TRBJ2-1; TRBD2 matches at 8 bases. From germline, CDR1 is MNHNS and CDR2 SASEGT. The trim removed 5 bases at V and 7 bases at J, leaving 10 bases unmatched. This CDR3 has 15 residues. The CDR3 loop is CASSHSGTPWNEQFF. The CDR3 coding sequence is TGTGCCAGCAGTCATAGCGGGACCCCCTGGAATGAGCAGTTCTTC.

This sequence joins TRBV10-3 and TRBJ2-7; the D is unclear. The CDR3 consists of 11 residues. Germline V CDR1 and CDR2: ENHRY, SYGVKD. V was trimmed by 7 bases and J by 4 bases, leaving 8 bases between them. This CDR3 is CAINTRYEQYF. The DNA of the CDR3 is TGTGCCATCAATACGAGATACGAGCAGTACTTC.

The CDR3 sequence is CASSPAPSFYEQYF. CDR3 in DNA: TGTGCCAGCAGCCCCGCTCCGTCGTTTTACGAGCAGTACTTC. The V gene is TRBV9, the J gene TRBJ2-7; D unclear. The CDR3 totals 14 residues. Germline CDR1 reads SGDLS; CDR2 reads YYNGEE. Deletions cut 4 bases from V and 4 bases from J, with 15 bases between.

The chain joins TRBV7-8 to TRBJ2-1; D is uncertain. The CDR3 spans 19 residues. Trimming pared 0 bases from V and 0 bases from J, leaving 18 bases between. Germline CDR1 and CDR2: SGHVS and FQNEAQ. In DNA, the CDR3 is TGTGCCAGCAGCTTAGCCGGGTTGGTCACCTTGGGCTCCTACAATGAGCAGTTCTTC. Translating gives CASSLAGLVTLGSYNEQFF.

V and J are TRBV7-2 and TRBJ2-3, with 11 bases identical to TRBD2. Germline-derived CDR1 and CDR2 are SGHTA and FQGNSA. Losses at the gene ends were 5 bases for V and 8 bases for J; bases not matched to a gene: 15. The CDR3 totals 17 residues. The CDR3 region is CASSQQPGLAVGGTQYF. Written as DNA, the CDR3 is TGTGCCAGCAGCCAACAACCGGGACTAGCGGTGGGGGGTACGCAGTATTTT.

V and J are TRBV7-9 and TRBJ1-2, with 7 bases that match TRBD1. Germline CDR1 SEHNR, CDR2 FQNEAQ (reference sequence). The junction had 5 bases not matched to a gene; V was cut back by 3 bases and J by 4 bases. The CDR3 loop spans 14 amino acids. The CDR3 loop is CASSFSRGPYGYTF. CDR3 coding DNA: TGTGCCAGCAGCTTCTCGAGGGGGCCCTATGGCTACACCTTC.

This rearrangement joins TRBV6-5 to TRBJ2-7; D assignment may be TRBD1 or TRBD2 (5 bases each). Germline assignment: CDR1 MNHEY and CDR2 SVGAGI. Between the trimmed V and J ends, which lost 0 bases and 4 bases, there was a span of 13 bases. This CDR3 spans 15 amino acids. The CDR3 sequence: CASSYSTGPFYEQYF. In DNA form, the CDR3 reads TGTGCCAGCAGTTACTCGACGGGGCCGTTTTACGAGCAGTACTTC.

CDR3 DNA sequence: TGTGCCAGCAGCCCCCACGGTATTTCCTACGAGCAGTACTTC. Translation: CASSPHGISYEQYF. This chain uses TRBV7-8 with TRBJ2-7; no clear D gene. There are 14 residues in the CDR3. The germline CDR1 and CDR2 sequences are SGHVS and FQNEAQ. Trimming pared 5 bases from V and 1 base from J, leaving 12 bases between.

CDR3 sequence (DNA): TGTGCCAGCTCACCAAGTATTACAGAACATAGCAATCAGCCCCAGCATTTT. This translates into CASSPSITEHSNQPQHF. The chain uses TRBV18 and TRBJ1-5; D remains unclear. This CDR3 region has 17 residues. Germline V gene lookup returns CDR1 KGHSH and CDR2 LQKENI. V was trimmed by 2 bases and J by 0 bases, leaving 14 bases between them.

Points on this clone: This specimen includes other DNA sequences encoding the same CDR3. J is TRBJ2-1 and V is TRBV5-1; perhaps TRBD1 as D (6 bases). CDR1 SGHRS and CDR2 YFSETQ come from the germline V gene. The CDR3 spans 14 residues. The germline V and J ends were trimmed by 4 bases and 4 bases, with 12 bases remaining between them. CDR3 sequence (DNA): TGCGCCAGCAGCGGAGACGGACAGTACAATGAGCAGTTCTTC. Translation: CASSGDGQYNEQFF.

The chain combines TRBV5-4 with TRBJ2-1; 10 nucleotides line up with TRBD2. CDR3 length equals 15 residues. Germline loops: CDR1 SGHNT, CDR2 YYREEE (reference sequence). The ends lost 0 bases at V and 5 bases at J; junction bases unmatched: 2. CDR3 in amino acids: CASSLASGSHNEQFF. The CDR3 DNA sequence: TGTGCCAGCAGCTTGGCTAGCGGGAGTCACAATGAGCAGTTCTTC.

J is TRBJ2-7 and V is TRBV10-2; TRBD2 is a possible D gene (6 bases). V dropped 7 bases and J dropped 3 bases, with 16 bases sitting between them. The CDR3 loop spans 14 amino acids. From germline, CDR1 is WSHSY and CDR2 SAAADI. CDR3 bases: TGCGCCAGCACGCGGGGAGGAAGCGGCTACGAGCAGTACTTC. Translated: CASTRGGSGYEQYF.

The rearrangement joins TRBV28 to TRBJ1-2, with D perhaps matching TRBD1 (5 bases). V was pared by 4 bases and J by 2 bases, with 14 bases between. This CDR3 has 15 residues. Germline CDR1 reads MDHEN; CDR2 reads SYDVKM. The CDR3: CASSSLGGVNYGYTF. Here the CDR3 DNA reads TGTGCCAGCAGTTCCCTCGGGGGGGTGAACTATGGCTACACCTTC.

The chain carries TRBV5-4 and TRBJ2-5; D remains ambiguous. CDR3 size: 12 residues. Germline V gene lookup returns CDR1 SGHNT and CDR2 YYREEE (reference sequence). Trimming left V 7 bases short and J 2 bases short, with 9 bases between. In DNA, the CDR3 is TGTGCCAGCGGGTCGATTCAAGAGACCCAGTACTTC. Its translation is CASGSIQETQYF. The full variable domain, in which reference TRBV5-4 and TRBJ2-5 provide the parts outside the CDR3, is ETGVTQSPTHLIKTRGQQVTLRCSSQSGHNTVSWYQQALGQGPQFIFQYYREEENGRGNFPPRFSGLQFPNYSSELNVNALELDDSALYLCASGSIQETQYFGPGTRLLVL.

The chain combines TRBV5-1 with TRBJ2-3; D uncertain. The CDR3 spans 14 residues. CDR1 is SGHRS, CDR2 YFSETQ, per germline. V shed 4 bases and J shed 2 bases, with 11 bases lying between them. For the CDR3, the DNA is TGCGCCAGCAGCCAAATTGACACCACAGATACGCAGTATTTT. It translates to CASSQIDTTDTQYF.

V gene TRBV30 combines with J gene TRBJ1-4; D might be TRBD1 (5 bases). Trimming removed 4 bases from V and 8 bases from J, with 17 bases in between. The CDR3 length is 14 residues. Germline V gives CDR1 GTSNPN, CDR2 SVGIG (reference sequence). The CDR3 DNA reads as TGTGCCTGGACCCCGACAGAGTTTGTAGAAAAACTGTTTTTT. Amino acid sequence: CAWTPTEFVEKLFF.

The CDR3 sequence: CSAYRDRGSETQYF. In nucleotides, the CDR3 is TGCAGCGCTTACCGGGACAGGGGATCGGAGACCCAGTACTTC. The V gene is TRBV29-1, the J gene TRBJ2-5; 10 bases line up with TRBD1. V lost 7 bases to trimming and J lost 5 bases; unmatched junction nucleotides: 10. Germline loops: CDR1 SQVTM, CDR2 ANQGSEA. CDR3 length: 14 residues.

The count of this clone is one. Other DNA sequences in the same sample also yield this CDR3. The CDR3 loop reads CASSPGRTNTEAFF. The CDR3 DNA follows: TGTGCCAGCTCACCGGGCAGGACAAACACTGAAGCTTTCTTT. The V gene is TRBV18, the J gene TRBJ1-1, with D tentatively TRBD1 (5 bases). Germline-derived CDR1 and CDR2 are KGHSH and LQKENI. V lost 3 bases and J 2 bases, leaving 10 bases between the germline ends. The CDR3 is made up of 14 amino acids.

The genes are TRBV6-1 and TRBJ2-7, with D possibly TRBD1 on 5 matching bases. The germline CDR1 and CDR2 sequences are MNHNS and SASEGT. Trimming stripped 8 bases from V and 1 base from J, with 9 bases between. The CDR3 spans 12 residues. The CDR3 nucleotides are TGTGCCAGCGGCCAGGGTTCCTACGAGCAGTACTTC. It is translated as CASGQGSYEQYF.

This sequence joins TRBV12-5 and TRBJ2-3, with 7 bases that match TRBD1. CDR1 is LGHNT, CDR2 FRNRAP, per germline. This CDR3 spans 18 amino acids. With V trimmed by 1 base and J by 5 bases, 15 bases remained unmatched. CDR3 nucleotides: TGTGCTAGTGGTTTGGCCATCAACCGACAGGGTCATGTAGATACGCAGTATTTT. Protein: CASGLAINRQGHVDTQYF. The variable domain in full, completed from reference TRBV12-5 and TRBJ2-3, reads DARVTQTPRHKVTEMGQEVTMRCQPILGHNTVFWYRQTMMQGLELLAYFRNRAPLDDSGMPKDRFSAEMPDATLATLKIQPSEPRDSAVYFCASGLAINRQGHVDTQYFGPGTRLTVL.

The V gene is TRBV6-5, the J gene TRBJ2-7; D is unresolved. CDR1 and CDR2 (germline): MNHEY, SVGAGI. The CDR3 is made up of 15 amino acids. V was pared by 2 bases and J by 1 base, with 12 bases between. CDR3: CASSYLPGLSYEQYF. CDR3 DNA: TGTGCCAGCAGTTACCTCCCCGGCCTTTCCTACGAGCAGTACTTC.

The table lists this clone with a few counts. The chain links TRBV7-8 to TRBJ1-4; TRBD1 agrees at 7 bases. Germline CDR1 reads SGHVS; CDR2 reads FQNEAQ. The V segment lost 4 bases and the J segment 4 bases; nucleotides outside the gene matches: 3. The CDR3 consists of 14 residues. The CDR3 loop reads CASSSGQVNEKLFF. DNA for the CDR3: TGTGCCAGCAGCTCCGGACAGGTTAATGAAAAACTGTTTTTT.

V usage is TRBV7-2 and J usage is TRBJ2-1; either TRBD1 or TRBD2 may fit D (7 bases each). CDR3 size: 16 residues. Trimming removed 6 bases at V and 7 bases at J, with 22 bases between. Germline V gene data show CDR1 as SGHTA and CDR2 as FQGNSA. The CDR3 bases are TGTGCCAGCAGACCTCCTAGCGGAGGGGGCGGGAATGAGCAGTTCTTC. It yields the protein CASRPPSGGGGNEQFF.

The rearrangement joins TRBV29-1 to TRBJ2-3; D is unclear. CDR3 length: 13 residues. The V gene lost 7 bases and the J gene lost 0 bases, with 11 bases spanning the gap. Germline loops: CDR1 SQVTM, CDR2 ANQGSEA. CDR3 loop: CSAKEISTDTQYF. The CDR3 DNA reads TGCAGCGCAAAGGAAATTAGCACAGATACGCAGTATTTT.

The chain combines TRBV6-1 with TRBJ1-5, with TRBD1 identical over 8 bases. The CDR3 is 14 residues long. The germline V gene has CDR1 MNHNS and CDR2 SASEGT. The ends lost 8 bases at V and 0 bases at J; junction bases unmatched: 3. The CDR3 sequence: CASQTGDSNQPQHF. The CDR3 coding sequence is TGTGCCAGCCAGACAGGGGATAGCAATCAGCCCCAGCATTTT.

V gene TRBV25-1 combines with J gene TRBJ2-7; 7 nucleotides align to TRBD2. Trimming cost V 3 bases and J 4 bases; bases outside gene matches: 6. The CDR3 has 14 residues. The germline gives CDR1 MGHDK, CDR2 SYGVNS. CDR3 region: CASSDGGSRYEQYF. CDR3 sequence (DNA): TGTGCCAGCAGTGACGGCGGGAGTAGGTACGAGCAGTACTTC.